This TCR beta chain came from a study of breast tumors, draining lymph nodes, adjacent tissues (dated by TCRdb to the mid-2010s). As for the study more broadly: The study compared TCR beta repertoires across tumor, adjacent nontumor tissue and axillary lymph nodes from breast cancer patients. In human breast cancer, the study set out to assess how tumor, surrounding tissue and draining lymph node repertoires relate to one another and whether T cells might be exchanged between them.

Points on this clonotype: Its antigen has not been determined. It may be a read error: a sequence one base away is much more abundant.

The investigation overall reported the following: T-cell repertoire diversity in tumors was found to be lower than in lymph nodes but higher than in nontumor tissue, and preferential V and J gene usage was observed. The data were judged consistent with most tumor T cells deriving from the lymph node and then expanding within tumor tissue. Tumor and nontumor tissue repertoires were significantly more similar in luminal-like than in basal-like breast cancer. Rather than being directly demonstrated, the conclusion that tumor T cells originate in lymph nodes was presented as consistent with a hypothesis.

Trimmed from V: 5 bases; trimmed from J: 5 bases; junction bases lacking a gene match: 10. The CDR3 goes from the cysteine to the phenylalanine over 15 residues. Just CDR3 DNA is preserved here, 45 bases in frame from base 1. The germline V gene (reference sequence) supplies CDR1 DFQATT and CDR2 SNEGSKA. Lymph node samples were obtained from the axillary draining lymph nodes of breast cancer patients. Sequencing instrument: Illumina HiSeq 2000. Multiplex PCR amplification was used to generate the TCR beta chain libraries. The amplified TCR beta chain products were analyzed by high-throughput sequencing. TCRdb applied fastp at Q25 and MiXCR to the public reads, then kept only in-frame beta chains. When rows share a CDR3 protein, they turn into one entry using the most common DNA and genes. The sample data list roughly 80,000 distinct CDR3 sequences, and roughly a fifth of these were observed just once. Of the sample, 2% to 3% is held by the ten largest clones.

The V gene is TRBV20-1 and the J gene is TRBJ1-2; the junction holds 11 bases that match TRBD1. The sample comprised axillary lymph node tissue. The clonotype originates from a female donor with breast cancer. Some clones in this sample may be carry-over from other donors' samples. The CDR3 loop reads CSAPPGTGGAYGYTF. The nucleotide sequence reads TGCAGTGCTCCGCCCGGGACAGGGGGGGCTTATGGCTACACCTTC.